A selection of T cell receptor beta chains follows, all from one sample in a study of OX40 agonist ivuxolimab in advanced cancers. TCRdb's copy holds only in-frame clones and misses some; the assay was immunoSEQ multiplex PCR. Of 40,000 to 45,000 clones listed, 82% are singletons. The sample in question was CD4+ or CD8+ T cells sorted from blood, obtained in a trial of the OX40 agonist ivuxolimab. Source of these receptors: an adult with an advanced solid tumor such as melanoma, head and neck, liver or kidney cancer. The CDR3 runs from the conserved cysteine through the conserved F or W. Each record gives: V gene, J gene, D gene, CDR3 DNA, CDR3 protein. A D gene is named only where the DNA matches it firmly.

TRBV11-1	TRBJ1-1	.	TGTGCCAGCAGTTCGGGGGGTAGCACTGAAGCTTTCTTT	CASSSGGSTEAFF
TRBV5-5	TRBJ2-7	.	TGTGCCAGCAGCTTCCGAGACATCAGCTACGAGCAGTACTTC	CASSFRDISYEQYF
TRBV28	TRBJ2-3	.	TGTGCCAGCAGTAGCAATATTCGGTCTGTGAATACGCAGTATTTT	CASSSNIRSVNTQYF
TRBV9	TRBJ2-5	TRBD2	TGTGCCAGCAGCGAAACTAGCGGGGGAGAGACCCAGTACTTC	CASSETSGGETQYF
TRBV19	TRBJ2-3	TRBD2	TGTGCCAGTAGTATTTATAGCGGGGGCCCCACAGATACGCAGTATTTT	CASSIYSGGPTDTQYF
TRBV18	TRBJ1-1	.	TGTGCCAGCTCACCAGGACCAATTGGACTGGTAGGCACTGAAGCTTTCTTT	CASSPGPIGLVGTEAFF
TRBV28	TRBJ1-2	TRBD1	TGTGCCAGCACCACACCGGACAGGGTGAATGGCTACACCTTC	CASTTPDRVNGYTF
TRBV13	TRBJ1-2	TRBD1	TGTGCCAGCAGTACCGGGACAGGGAACTATGGCTACACCTTC	CASSTGTGNYGYTF
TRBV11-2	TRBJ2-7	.	TGTGCCAGCAGCTTAGGGCCCATCTACGAGCAGTACTTC	CASSLGPIYEQYF
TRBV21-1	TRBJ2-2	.	TGTGCCAGCAGCAAACGAGTAGCGGGAAGGAACACCGGGGAGCTGTTTTTT	CASSKRVAGRNTGELFF